The 18 T cell receptor beta chains listed next were all sequenced from one sample in a study of blood T cell repertoires in COVID-19 (TCRdb year 2020). The method was the immunoSEQ multiplex PCR assay. The source is immuneACCESS, and TCRdb retained only in-frame sequences with V and J called. Part of the clones is not carried over; for the studies checked, unresolved V genes explain less than half of this, and the remainder is unexplained. The sample data list about 390,000 clones, and about 90% of these were observed just once. The biggest ten clones account for about 2.1% of the sample. The specimen was peripheral blood. These receptors all come from an older woman with COVID-19, enrolled during active disease.

The genes are TRBV30 and TRBJ1-1; 8 nucleotides match TRBD1. The V segment lost 3 bases and the J segment 3 bases; nucleotides outside the gene matches: 9. Per germline, CDR1 GTSNPN and CDR2 SVGIG (reference sequence). The CDR3 is made up of 15 amino acids. In DNA form, the CDR3 reads TGTGCCTGGAGATACAGGGGGAGGATGGACACTGAAGCTTTCTTT. It yields the protein CAWRYRGRMDTEAFF.

The V call is TRBV10-3, the J call TRBJ2-1, with TRBD1 matching over 7 bases. The germline V gene has CDR1 ENHRY and CDR2 SYGVKD. CDR3 length equals 15 residues. V shed 6 bases and J 3 bases; nucleotides not matched to a gene: 8. CDR3 protein: CAISRPGQSYNEQFF. The DNA for the CDR3 is TGTGCCATCAGCCGTCCGGGACAGAGCTACAATGAGCAGTTCTTC.

The J gene is TRBJ1-6, the V gene TRBV14; tentative D call: TRBD1 (6 bases). Trimming took off 1 base at V and 7 bases at J, with 14 bases between the two ends. CDR3 length: 16 residues. CDR1 SGHDN and CDR2 FVKESK come from the germline V gene. CDR3 in DNA: TGTGCCAGCAGCCAAGGAAAGGGGGTGAGAAATTCACCCCTCCACTTT. This sequence encodes CASSQGKGVRNSPLHF.

The genes are TRBV19 and TRBJ1-6; D is possibly TRBD1 (5 bases). This CDR3 is 14 amino acids long. Trimming took off 4 bases at V and 3 bases at J, with 7 bases between the two ends. Germline CDR1 is LNHDA and CDR2 is SQIVND (reference sequence). Here the CDR3 reads CASSRQNYNSPLHF. The CDR3 nucleotides read TGTGCCAGTAGTAGACAGAACTATAATTCACCCCTCCACTTT.

V gene TRBV28 combines with J gene TRBJ2-7, with TRBD2 identical over 7 bases. This CDR3 is 15 amino acids long. Germline V gene data show CDR1 as MDHEN and CDR2 as SYDVKM. With 5 bases clipped from V and 7 bases from J, the junction kept 14 bases outside the gene matches. The CDR3 sequence: CASSPGTMQVREQYF. CDR3 bases: TGTGCCAGCAGTCCCGGGACTATGCAGGTTCGGGAGCAGTACTTC. Together with reference TRBV28 and TRBJ2-7, the CDR3 gives the full variable domain: DVKVTQSSRYLVKRTGEKVFLECVQDMDHENMFWYRQDPGLGLRLIYFSYDVKMKEKGDIPEGYSVSREKKERFSLILESASTNQTSMYLCASSPGTMQVREQYFGPGTRLTVT.

As to this clone: The same CDR3 is also encoded by other DNA sequences in this sample. This chain joins TRBV5-1 and TRBJ1-2; a possible D gene is TRBD1 (6 bases). Looked up from germline, CDR1 is SGHRS and CDR2 is YFSETQ. V gave up 1 base and J gave up 8 bases, with 12 bases separating them. This CDR3 region has 13 residues. CDR3 sequence: CASSLQGWDGYTF. Here the CDR3 DNA reads TGCGCCAGCAGCTTGCAGGGGTGGGACGGCTACACCTTC.

The chain uses TRBV7-7 and TRBJ2-1; D uncertain. This CDR3 has 16 residues. V was pared by 4 bases and J by 0 bases, with 13 bases between. The germline CDR1 and CDR2 sequences are SSHAT and FNYEAQ (reference sequence). CDR3 sequence (DNA): TGTGCCAGCAGCTCAGACGGTTCGGGCTCCTACAATGAGCAGTTCTTC. It codes for CASSSDGSGSYNEQFF.

The rearrangement uses TRBV19 and TRBJ1-2, with D maybe TRBD1 (5 bases). CDR3 length: 19 amino acids. Germline V lookup: CDR1 LNHDA, CDR2 SQIVND (reference sequence). Trimming left V 3 bases short and J 0 bases short, with 23 bases between. The CDR3, as DNA: TGTGCCAGTAGTATGTCGGGGGTCGGATTGGCAAGTCCTAACTATGGCTACACCTTC. Its protein product is CASSMSGVGLASPNYGYTF. Variable domain in full (rest from reference TRBV19 and TRBJ1-2): DGGITQSPKYLFRKEGQNVTLSCEQNLNHDAMYWYRQDPGQGLRLIYYSQIVNDFQKGDIAEGYSVSREKKESFPLTVTSAQKNPTAFYLCASSMSGVGLASPNYGYTFGSGTRLTVV.

The chain is built from TRBV2 and TRBJ2-5; the D gene is possibly TRBD2 (5 bases). V was shortened by 5 bases and J by 4 bases, with 20 bases between the two germline ends. The CDR3 is 16 residues long. Germline V gene lookup returns CDR1 SNHLY and CDR2 FYNNEI. CDR3 sequence (DNA): TGTGCCAGCAGTCTCCAGTTTTCCAGGACTGGAGAGACCCAGTACTTC. Its translation is CASSLQFSRTGETQYF.

The V gene is TRBV5-1, the J gene TRBJ1-1, with a weak D call TRBD1 (5 bases). CDR1 SGHRS and CDR2 YFSETQ come from the germline V gene. Trimming took 4 bases from V and 1 from J, leaving 17 bases between them. The CDR3 spans 16 residues. The CDR3 sequence is CASSLGRPGGNTEAFF. DNA of the CDR3: TGCGCCAGCAGCCTGGGACGCCCCGGAGGGAACACTGAAGCTTTCTTT.

The chain couples TRBV29-1 to TRBJ1-2; tentatively, D is TRBD1 (6 bases). Trimming pared 3 bases from V and 6 bases from J, leaving 14 bases between. The CDR3 runs to 13 residues. Germline V gives CDR1 SQVTM, CDR2 ANQGSEA. The CDR3, as DNA: TGCAGCGTTGATAACAGGTGGGGGCATGGCTACACCTTC. Its protein product is CSVDNRWGHGYTF.

The V call is TRBV20-1, the J call TRBJ1-2; 7 positions agree with TRBD1. The germline V gene has CDR1 DFQATT and CDR2 SNEGSKA (reference sequence). The CDR3 is 12 amino acids. V trimming: 3 bases; J trimming: 5 bases; junction bases outside the gene matches: 3. Here the CDR3 DNA reads TGCAGTGCTAGTGAGGGGGCGTATGGCTACACCTTC. The encoded protein is CSASEGAYGYTF.

The chain uses TRBV5-5 and TRBJ2-7; 11 bases are shared with TRBD1. Germline CDR1 is SGHKS and CDR2 is YYEKEE (reference sequence). CDR3 length equals 17 residues. Trimming removed 1 base from V and 5 bases from J; junction bases left unmatched: 11. The chain's CDR3 is CASSLSGQGALENEQYF. CDR3 DNA sequence: TGTGCCAGCAGCTTGTCCGGACAGGGGGCCCTTGAGAACGAGCAGTACTTC.

V usage is TRBV9 and J usage is TRBJ2-2; the match to TRBD1 covers 8 bases. Germline-derived CDR1 and CDR2 are SGDLS and YYNGEE. The CDR3 extends over 15 amino acids. The trim removed 4 bases at V and 6 bases at J, leaving 8 bases unmatched. Here the CDR3 DNA reads TGTGCCAGCAGCCCGCAGACAGGGGCCGCCGGGGAGCTGTTTTTT. It translates to CASSPQTGAAGELFF.

The chain combines TRBV21-1 with TRBJ1-2. TRBV21-1 is flagged as a pseudogene. This CDR3 is 15 amino acids long. CDR3 in DNA: TGTGCCAGCATAAACTCCGGTGGGGGGGTCTATGGCTACACCTTC. The encoded protein is CASINSGGGVYGYTF.

This chain uses TRBV7-7 with TRBJ2-6; no firm D call. Trimming cost V 5 bases and J 0 bases, with 5 bases left between them. The CDR3 runs 14 residues. The germline V gene encodes CDR1 SSHAT and CDR2 FNYEAQ (reference sequence). The CDR3 coding sequence is TGTGCCAGCAGCCCTACCTCTGGGGCCAACGTCCTGACTTTC. Its translation is CASSPTSGANVLTF.

This chain connects TRBV11-3 to TRBJ2-1, with a weak D call TRBD2 (7 bases). V shed 4 bases and J shed 4 bases, with 17 bases lying between them. CDR3 length: 16 amino acids. CDR1 and CDR2 from the germline V gene are SGHNT and YENEEA. CDR3 in DNA: TGTGCCAGCAGCTCCGTTTCGGCGGGGGCTTACAATGAGCAGTTCTTC. Amino acid sequence: CASSSVSAGAYNEQFF. Looking up the rest from reference TRBV11-3 and TRBJ2-1 gives the full variable domain: EAGVVQSPRYKIIEKKQPVAFWCNPISGHNTLYWYLQNLGQGPELLIRYENEEAVDDSQLPKDRFSAERLKGVDSTLKIQPAELGDSAVYLCASSSVSAGAYNEQFFGPGTRLTVL.

A few counts support this clone. The V call is TRBV3-1 (or the pseudogene TRBV3-2), the J call TRBJ1-3, with D hard to call. The ends were cut back, 5 bases at V and 0 bases at J, with 8 bases in the middle. The V gene's germline CDR1 is LGHDT and CDR2 YNNKEL (reference sequence). The CDR3 spans 14 residues. DNA for the CDR3: TGTGCCAGCAGCTATAGAGGCTCTGGAAACACCATATATTTT. Encoded protein: CASSYRGSGNTIYF.